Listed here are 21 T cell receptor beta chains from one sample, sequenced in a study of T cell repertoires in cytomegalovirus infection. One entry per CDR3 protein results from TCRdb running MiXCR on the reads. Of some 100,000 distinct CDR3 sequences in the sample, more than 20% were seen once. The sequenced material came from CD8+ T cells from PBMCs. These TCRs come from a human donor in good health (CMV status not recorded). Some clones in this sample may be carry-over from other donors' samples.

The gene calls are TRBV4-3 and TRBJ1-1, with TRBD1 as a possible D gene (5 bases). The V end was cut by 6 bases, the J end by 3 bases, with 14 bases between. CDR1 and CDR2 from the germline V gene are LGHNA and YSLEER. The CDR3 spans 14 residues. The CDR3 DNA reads TGCGCCAGCAGTGACAGAAATGACTACACTGAAGCTTTCTTT. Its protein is CASSDRNDYTEAFF.

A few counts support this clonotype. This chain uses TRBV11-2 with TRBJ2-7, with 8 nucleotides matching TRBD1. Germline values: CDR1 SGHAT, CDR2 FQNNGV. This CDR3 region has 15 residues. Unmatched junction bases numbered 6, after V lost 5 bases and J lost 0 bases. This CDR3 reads CASSERTGSSYEQYF. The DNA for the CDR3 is TGTGCCAGCAGCGAACGGACAGGGAGCTCCTACGAGCAGTACTTC.

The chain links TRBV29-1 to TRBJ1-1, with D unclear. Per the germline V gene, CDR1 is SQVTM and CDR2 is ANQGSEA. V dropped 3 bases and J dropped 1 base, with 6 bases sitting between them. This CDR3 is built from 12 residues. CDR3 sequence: CSVETQNTEAFF. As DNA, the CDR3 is TGCAGCGTTGAGACACAGAACACTGAAGCTTTCTTT.

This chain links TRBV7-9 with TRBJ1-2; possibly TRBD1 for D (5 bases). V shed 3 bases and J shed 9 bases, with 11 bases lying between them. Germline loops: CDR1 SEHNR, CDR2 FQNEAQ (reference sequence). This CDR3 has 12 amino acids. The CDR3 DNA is TGTGCCAGCAGCTTTGAAGACAGAAGCTACACCTTC. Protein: CASSFEDRSYTF.

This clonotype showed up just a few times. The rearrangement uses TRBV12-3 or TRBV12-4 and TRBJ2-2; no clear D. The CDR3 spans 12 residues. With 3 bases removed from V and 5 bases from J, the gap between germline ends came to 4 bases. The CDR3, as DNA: TGTGCCAGCAGTTTTGGGACCGGGGAGCTGTTTTTT. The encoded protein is CASSFGTGELFF.

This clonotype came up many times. The CDR3 DNA follows: TGTGCCAGCACCTCACGGACGGCGAACACTGAAGCTTTCTTT. Translating it yields CASTSRTANTEAFF. The rearrangement joins TRBV6-2 or TRBV6-3 to TRBJ1-1; D is unresolved. The length of the CDR3 is 14 residues. Germline loops: CDR1 MNHEY, CDR2 SVGEGT. The V and J ends lost 7 bases and 1 base respectively, with 13 bases between them.

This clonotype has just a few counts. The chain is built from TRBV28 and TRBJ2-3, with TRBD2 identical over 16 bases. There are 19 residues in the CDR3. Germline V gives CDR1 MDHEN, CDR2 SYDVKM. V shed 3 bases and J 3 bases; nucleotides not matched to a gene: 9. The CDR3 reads CASSLGLAGGQFKTDTQYF. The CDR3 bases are TGTGCCAGCAGTTTGGGACTAGCGGGGGGGCAATTCAAGACAGATACGCAGTATTTT. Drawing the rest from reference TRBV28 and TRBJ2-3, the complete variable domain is DVKVTQSSRYLVKRTGEKVFLECVQDMDHENMFWYRQDPGLGLRLIYFSYDVKMKEKGDIPEGYSVSREKKERFSLILESASTNQTSMYLCASSLGLAGGQFKTDTQYFGPGTRLTVL.

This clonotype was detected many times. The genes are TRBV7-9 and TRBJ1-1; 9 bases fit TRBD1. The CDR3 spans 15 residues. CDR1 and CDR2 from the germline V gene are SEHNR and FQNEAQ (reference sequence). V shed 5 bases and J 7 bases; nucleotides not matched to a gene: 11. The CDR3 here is CASSPRTGALVEAFF. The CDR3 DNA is TGTGCCAGCAGCCCGCGGACAGGGGCTTTAGTTGAAGCTTTCTTT. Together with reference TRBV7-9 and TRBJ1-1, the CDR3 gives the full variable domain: DTGVSQNPRHKITKRGQNVTFRCDPISEHNRLYWYRQTLGQGPEFLTYFQNEAQLEKSRLLSDRFSAERPKGSFSTLEIQRTEQGDSAMYLCASSPRTGALVEAFFGQGTRLTVV.

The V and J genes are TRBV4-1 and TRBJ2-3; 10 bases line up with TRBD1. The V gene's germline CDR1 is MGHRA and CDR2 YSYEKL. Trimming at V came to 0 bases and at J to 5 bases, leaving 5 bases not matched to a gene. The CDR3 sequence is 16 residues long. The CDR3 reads CASSQDDRGLGDTQYF. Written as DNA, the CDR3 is TGCGCCAGCAGCCAAGACGACAGGGGGCTAGGAGATACGCAGTATTTT.

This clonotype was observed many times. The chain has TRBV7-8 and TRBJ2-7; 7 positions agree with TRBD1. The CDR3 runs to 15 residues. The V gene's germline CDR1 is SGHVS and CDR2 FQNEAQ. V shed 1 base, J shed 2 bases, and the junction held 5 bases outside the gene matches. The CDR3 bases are TGTGCCAGCAGCTTAGAGGGACAGAGAACCTACGAGCAGTACTTC. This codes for CASSLEGQRTYEQYF.

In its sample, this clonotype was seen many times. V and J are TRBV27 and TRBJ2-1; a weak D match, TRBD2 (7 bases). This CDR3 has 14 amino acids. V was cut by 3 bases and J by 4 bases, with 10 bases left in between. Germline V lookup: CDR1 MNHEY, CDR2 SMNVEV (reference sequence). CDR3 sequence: CASSLGGPYNEQFF. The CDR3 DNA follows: TGTGCCAGCAGTTTGGGGGGGCCATACAATGAGCAGTTCTTC.

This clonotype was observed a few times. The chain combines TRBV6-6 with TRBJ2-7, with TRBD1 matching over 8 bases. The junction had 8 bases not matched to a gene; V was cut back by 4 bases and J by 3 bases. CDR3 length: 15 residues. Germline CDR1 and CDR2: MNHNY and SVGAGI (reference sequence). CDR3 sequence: CASSSPPDRDYEQYF. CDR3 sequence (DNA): TGTGCCAGCAGTTCCCCACCGGACAGGGACTACGAGCAGTACTTC.

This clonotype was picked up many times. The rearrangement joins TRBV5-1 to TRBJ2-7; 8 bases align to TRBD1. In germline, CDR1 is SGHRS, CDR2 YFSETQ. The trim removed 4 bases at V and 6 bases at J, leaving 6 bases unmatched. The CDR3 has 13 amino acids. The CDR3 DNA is TGCGCCAGCAGCCCCGGGACAGGCTTCGAGCAGTACTTC. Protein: CASSPGTGFEQYF.

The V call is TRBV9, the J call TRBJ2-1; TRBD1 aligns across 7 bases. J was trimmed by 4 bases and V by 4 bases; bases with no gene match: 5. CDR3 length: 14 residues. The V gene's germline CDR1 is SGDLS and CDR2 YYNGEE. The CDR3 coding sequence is TGTGCCAGCAGCCCGACAGGGCAGTACAATGAGCAGTTCTTC. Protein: CASSPTGQYNEQFF. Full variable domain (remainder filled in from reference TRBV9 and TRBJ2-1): DSGVTQTPKHLITATGQRVTLRCSPRSGDLSVYWYQQSLDQGLQFLIQYYNGEERAKGNILERFSAQQFPDLHSELNLSSLELGDSALYFCASSPTGQYNEQFFGPGTRLTVL.

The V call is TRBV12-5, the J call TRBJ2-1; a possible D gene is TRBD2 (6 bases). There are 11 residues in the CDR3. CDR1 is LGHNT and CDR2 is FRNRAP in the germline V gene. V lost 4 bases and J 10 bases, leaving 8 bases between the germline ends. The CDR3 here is CASGSGGEQFF. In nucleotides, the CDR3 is TGTGCTAGTGGTTCTGGGGGGGAGCAGTTCTTC.

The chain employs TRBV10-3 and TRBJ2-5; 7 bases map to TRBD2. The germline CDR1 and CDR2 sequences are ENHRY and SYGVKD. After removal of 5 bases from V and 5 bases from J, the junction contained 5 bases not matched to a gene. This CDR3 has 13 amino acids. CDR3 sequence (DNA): TGTGCCATCAGTCCGTTGGGAGGGGAGACCCAGTACTTC. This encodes CAISPLGGETQYF.

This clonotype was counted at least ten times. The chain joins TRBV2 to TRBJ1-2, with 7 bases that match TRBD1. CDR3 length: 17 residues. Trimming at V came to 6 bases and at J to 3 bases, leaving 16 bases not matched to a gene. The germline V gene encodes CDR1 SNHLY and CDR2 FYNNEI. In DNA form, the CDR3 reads TGTGCCAGCAGCGCCGGGACAGTCAACTATGAGGACTATGGCTACACCTTC. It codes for CASSAGTVNYEDYGYTF. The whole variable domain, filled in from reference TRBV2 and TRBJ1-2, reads EPEVTQTPSHQVTQMGQEVILRCVPISNHLYFYWYRQILGQKVEFLVSFYNNEISEKSEIFDDQFSVERPDGSNFTLKIRSTKLEDSAMYFCASSAGTVNYEDYGYTFGSGTRLTVV.

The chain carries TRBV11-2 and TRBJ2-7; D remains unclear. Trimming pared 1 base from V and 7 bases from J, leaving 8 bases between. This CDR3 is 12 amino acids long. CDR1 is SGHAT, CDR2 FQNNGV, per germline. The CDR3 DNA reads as TGTGCCAGCAGCTTAGGAACTTGGGAGCAGTACTTC. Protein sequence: CASSLGTWEQYF. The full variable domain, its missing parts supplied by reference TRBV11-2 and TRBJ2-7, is EAGVAQSPRYKIIEKRQSVAFWCNPISGHATLYWYQQILGQGPKLLIQFQNNGVVDDSQLPKDRFSAERLKGVDSTLKIQPAKLEDSAVYLCASSLGTWEQYFGPGTRLTVT.

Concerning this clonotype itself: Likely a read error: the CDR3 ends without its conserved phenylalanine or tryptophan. The CDR3 protein is CASSYDKGYTEAFS. CDR3 bases: TGTGCCAGCAGTTATGATAAGGGGTACACTGAAGCTTTCTCT. The chain carries TRBV6-2 or TRBV6-3 and TRBJ1-1, with TRBD1 as a possible D gene (5 bases). The CDR3 extends over 14 amino acids. CDR1 is MNHEY, CDR2 SVGEGT, per germline. Trimming stripped 3 bases from V and 3 bases from J, with 11 bases between.

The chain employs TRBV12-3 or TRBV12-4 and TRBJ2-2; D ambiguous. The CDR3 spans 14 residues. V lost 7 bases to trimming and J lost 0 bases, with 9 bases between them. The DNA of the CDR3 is TGTGCCAGCAATCTGGCAGCGAACACCGGGGAGCTGTTTTTT. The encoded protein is CASNLAANTGELFF.

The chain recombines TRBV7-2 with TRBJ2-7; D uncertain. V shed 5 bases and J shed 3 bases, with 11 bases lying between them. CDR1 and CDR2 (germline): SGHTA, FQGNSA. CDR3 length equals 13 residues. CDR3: CASSPTTVYEQYF. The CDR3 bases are TGTGCCAGCAGCCCAACGACTGTCTACGAGCAGTACTTC.